What follows is one T cell receptor (beta chain) and its context. Antigen specificity is unknown. This CDR3 has 17 residues. Germline V CDR1 and CDR2: KGHDR, SFDVKD. Multiplex touch-down PCR amplified TRB using TRB-A and TRB-B pools in one tube. Following a re-call of the multiplex PCR reads, TCRdb has one entry per CDR3 protein and lacks DNA. The sample yields under 6,500 distinct CDR3 sequences, of which the top ten take up 20% to 25%. TRB amplification used roughly 250 ng of peripheral blood genomic DNA. This entry belongs to a study of T cell clusters in autoimmune cytopenias. Overall study findings and caveats: TRB repertoire shifts in secondary cytopenia and chronic lymphocytic leukemia mostly reflected lymphoma, not autoimmunity. No experiment has yet validated the function of the T cell clusters defined in silico.

These data were likewise used in another study, on T cell repertoires in aging, cancer and after chemotherapy. That paper states: Loss of evenness, beyond lost richness, contributed to age-related TCR diversity decline in cancer patients. In each cancer cohort, median generation probability increased across chemotherapy, suggesting thymic output rebounded.

This chain uses TRBV24-1 with TRBJ1-2. This TCR was recovered from a human donor in good health. Sample: peripheral blood. This chain's CDR3 is CATSPPGQPTTYYGYTF.